One and the same sample provided the 25 T cell receptor beta chains below, sequenced in a study of T cells in Graves' hyperthyroidism and ophthalmopathy. TCR beta CDR3 regions were amplified from RNA. In the first-round RT-PCR of the TCR CDR3, the HTBI primer set was used. TCRdb passed the multiplex PCR reads through MiXCR, listing each CDR3 protein once. This sample has some 500,000 distinct CDR3 sequences, with around 14% found just once. Specimen: blood. Every receptor here comes from a woman aged 18-30 years with Graves' hyperthyroidism.

This chain links TRBV5-1 with TRBJ2-3; TRBD2 might be the D (6 bases). The CDR3 length is 12 residues. Between the trimmed V and J ends, which lost 1 base and 6 bases, there was a span of 6 bases. Looked up from germline, CDR1 is SGHRS and CDR2 is YFSETQ. The CDR3 DNA follows: TGCGCCAGCAGCTTGACTAGCGATACGCAGTATTTT. It is translated as CASSLTSDTQYF.

Many counts were recorded for this clonotype. The chain uses TRBV12-3 or TRBV12-4 and TRBJ1-4; D possibly corresponds to TRBD1 (6 bases). This CDR3 contains 14 residues. V lost 7 bases, J lost 3 bases, and 12 bases lay in between. The CDR3 loop is CASKPGASNEKLFF. The CDR3, as DNA: TGTGCCAGCAAACCGGGGGCCTCTAATGAAAAACTGTTTTTT.

The genes are TRBV30 and TRBJ2-1, with 7 bases fitting TRBD2. The CDR3 totals 13 residues. J gave up 9 bases and V 3 bases, and 8 bases lay outside the gene matches. CDR1 GTSNPN and CDR2 SVGIG come from the germline V gene (reference sequence). The CDR3 reads CAWSPAGGSEQFF. The CDR3 nucleotides are TGTGCCTGGAGCCCTGCCGGGGGGTCTGAGCAGTTCTTC.

This clonotype was counted at least ten times. The J gene is TRBJ2-7, the V gene TRBV29-1; possible D gene TRBD2, 5 bases. Trimming removed 3 bases at V and 2 bases at J, with 14 bases between. The CDR3 covers 14 residues. The germline CDR1 and CDR2 sequences are SQVTM and ANQGSEA. In DNA form, the CDR3 reads TGCAGCGTTGACGTATCCGGGAACCCCTACGAGCAGTACTTC. This translates into CSVDVSGNPYEQYF.

This clonotype came up many times. The chain employs TRBV20-1 and TRBJ2-3, with D tentatively TRBD2 (6 bases). Germline lookup yields CDR1 DFQATT and CDR2 SNEGSKA (reference sequence). The CDR3 totals 16 residues. V shed 2 bases and J shed 4 bases, with 19 bases lying between them. The CDR3 spells CSARLWLGGSPDTQYF. The CDR3 DNA is TGCAGTGCTAGACTCTGGTTAGGAGGGAGCCCAGATACGCAGTATTTT.

This clonotype was seen many times. The chain employs TRBV12-3 or TRBV12-4 and TRBJ1-2; 11 nucleotides line up with TRBD1. This CDR3 comprises 13 residues. V lost 5 bases and J lost 7; bases outside the gene matches: 3. As DNA, the CDR3 is TGTGCCAGCAGTCGGGGGACAGGGGGTGGCTACACCTTC. This gives the protein CASSRGTGGGYTF.

Ten or more counts support this clonotype. This sequence joins TRBV5-6 and TRBJ2-1; D is possibly TRBD2 (5 bases). Trimming removed 0 bases from V and 0 bases from J, with 16 bases in between. The CDR3 totals 18 residues. CDR1 and CDR2 from the germline V gene are SGHDT and YYEEEE. In DNA form, the CDR3 reads TGTGCCAGCAGCTTGGCCGCGGAGCGGAGGAGCTCCTACAATGAGCAGTTCTTC. It specifies CASSLAAERRSSYNEQFF.

This chain links TRBV20-1 with TRBJ2-1; perhaps TRBD2 as D (6 bases). Germline V lookup: CDR1 DFQATT, CDR2 SNEGSKA (reference sequence). V gave up 1 base and J gave up 6 bases, with 13 bases separating them. The CDR3 contains 14 residues. The DNA of the CDR3 is TGCAGTGCTAGAGTTTGGGACTCTATCAATGAGCAGTTCTTC. Translating it yields CSARVWDSINEQFF.

The sample holds many counts of this clonotype. The chain joins TRBV11-3 to TRBJ2-1; TRBD1 or TRBD2 may be the D gene (5 bases each). Looked up from germline, CDR1 is SGHNT and CDR2 is YENEEA. Between the trimmed V and J ends, which lost 4 bases and 9 bases, there was a span of 13 bases. The CDR3 sequence is 13 residues long. The CDR3 sequence is CASSSRGGGEQFF. For the CDR3, the DNA is TGTGCCAGCAGCTCGAGAGGTGGGGGTGAGCAGTTCTTC.

V is TRBV5-5 and J is TRBJ1-2; D uncertain. Germline V CDR1 and CDR2: SGHKS, YYEKEE (reference sequence). The CDR3 is made up of 12 amino acids. V lost 4 bases and J 12 bases, leaving 16 bases between the germline ends. In DNA, the CDR3 is TGTGCCAGCAGCACTAGTGTGACAATGAACACCTTC. Amino acids: CASSTSVTMNTF.

The gene calls are TRBV19 and TRBJ1-1, with D unclear. The CDR3 sequence is 14 residues long. Per the germline V gene, CDR1 is LNHDA and CDR2 is SQIVND (reference sequence). V was pared by 1 base and J by 4 bases, with 10 bases between. For the CDR3, the DNA is TGTGCCAGTAGTATAGCAGAAGGTATCACTGAAGCTTTCTTT. It is translated as CASSIAEGITEAFF.

In this sample, this clonotype turned up many times. This chain's CDR3 is CASSLGGLWGYTF. CDR3 DNA sequence: TGTGCCAGCAGCCTCGGAGGGCTCTGGGGCTACACCTTC. The chain recombines TRBV11-2 with TRBJ1-2; D is undetermined. The CDR3 runs to 13 residues. Trimming stripped 5 bases from V and 8 bases from J, with 15 bases between. CDR1 is SGHAT and CDR2 is FQNNGV in the germline V gene.

As concerns this clonotype: This clone may be a read error of a much larger clone one base away. CDR3 coding DNA: TGTGCCAGCAGTTTATATGATAGAGGGACAGGGGCAACGAACACTGAAGCTTACTTT. Protein sequence: CASSLYDRGTGATNTEAYF. V is TRBV12-3 or TRBV12-4 and J is TRBJ1-1; the match to TRBD1 covers 10 bases. CDR3 length equals 19 residues.

This chain's CDR3 is CSGKTSGRARGETQYF. Here the CDR3 DNA reads TGCAGTGGAAAGACTAGCGGGAGGGCCCGGGGAGAGACCCAGTACTTC. The chain is built from TRBV20-1 and TRBJ2-5; the match to TRBD2 covers 14 bases. Germline lookup yields CDR1 DFQATT and CDR2 SNEGSKA (reference sequence). The trim removed 7 bases at V and 4 bases at J, leaving 11 bases unmatched. CDR3 length equals 16 residues.

Many counts were recorded for this clonotype. The chain combines TRBV5-1 with TRBJ1-1; TRBD1 is a possible D gene (5 bases). Trimming cost V 4 bases and J 0 bases, with 16 bases left between them. Germline V gene lookup returns CDR1 SGHRS and CDR2 YFSETQ. This CDR3 comprises 16 residues. CDR3 nucleotide sequence: TGCGCCAGCAGCCTCGCGGGGGGAAGCGTGAACACTGAAGCTTTCTTT. This codes for CASSLAGGSVNTEAFF.

The rearrangement joins TRBV5-1 to TRBJ2-3; no clear D gene. The CDR3 is 12 amino acids. V lost 4 bases to trimming and J lost 7 bases, with 10 bases between them. The germline V gene has CDR1 SGHRS and CDR2 YFSETQ. The CDR3 coding sequence is TGCGCCAGCAGCAAGGCAGCGTATACGCAGTATTTT. Protein sequence: CASSKAAYTQYF. Supplemented by reference TRBV5-1 and TRBJ2-3, the full variable domain reads KAGVTQTPRYLIKTRGQQVTLSCSPISGHRSVSWYQQTPGQGLQFLFEYFSETQRNKGNFPGRFSGRQFSNSRSEMNVSTLELGDSALYLCASSKAAYTQYFGPGTRLTVL.

This clonotype came up many times. J is TRBJ1-1 and V is TRBV12-3 or TRBV12-4; D might be TRBD1 (6 bases). V was shortened by 6 bases and J by 4 bases, with 18 bases between the two germline ends. This CDR3 has 15 residues. CDR3 sequence: CASSLGGPRGTEAFF. CDR3 nucleotide sequence: TGTGCCAGCAGCCTAGGGGGTCCGAGGGGCACTGAAGCTTTCTTT.

This clonotype showed up just a few times. The chain carries TRBV20-1 and TRBJ1-2; the match to TRBD1 covers 7 bases. This CDR3 is 13 amino acids long. V shed 5 bases, J shed 2 bases, and the junction held 5 bases outside the gene matches. Germline V gene data show CDR1 as DFQATT and CDR2 as SNEGSKA (reference sequence). CDR3 DNA sequence: TGCAGTGCTCCCCCGGGACAGAACTATGGCTACACCTTC. Its protein is CSAPPGQNYGYTF.

This clonotype was seen only a few times. The chain is built from TRBV19 and TRBJ2-1, with 9 bases matching TRBD1. The germline V gene encodes CDR1 LNHDA and CDR2 SQIVND (reference sequence). Trimming removed 8 bases from V and 3 bases from J; junction bases left unmatched: 5. There are 14 residues in the CDR3. CDR3 DNA: TGTGCCAGTGAGACAGGGGGGAACTACAATGAGCAGTTCTTC. Translated, it gives CASETGGNYNEQFF. Looking up the rest from reference TRBV19 and TRBJ2-1 gives the full variable domain: DGGITQSPKYLFRKEGQNVTLSCEQNLNHDAMYWYRQDPGQGLRLIYYSQIVNDFQKGDIAEGYSVSREKKESFPLTVTSAQKNPTAFYLCASETGGNYNEQFFGPGTRLTVL.

A few counts support this clonotype. The chain couples TRBV24-1 to TRBJ2-1; 9 positions agree with TRBD2. J gave up 4 bases and V 1 base, and 19 bases lay outside the gene matches. Per germline, CDR1 KGHDR and CDR2 SFDVKD. This CDR3 spans 21 amino acids. CDR3 amino acids: CATSDFVSGGPISGVYNEQFF. The CDR3 region has the DNA TGTGCCACCAGTGATTTTGTTAGCGGGGGACCGATATCGGGGGTTTACAATGAGCAGTTCTTC.

CDR3 loop: CASSPTLADTQYF. The CDR3 DNA follows: TGTGCCAGCAGCCCGACCCTGGCAGATACGCAGTATTTT. This sequence joins TRBV5-4 and TRBJ2-3; the D is unclear. Germline V lookup: CDR1 SGHNT, CDR2 YYREEE (reference sequence). The ends were cut back, 4 bases at V and 4 bases at J, with 10 bases in the middle. The CDR3 spans 13 residues.

There are many counts of this clonotype. The chain combines TRBV9 with TRBJ2-1; 7 bases match TRBD1. The V and J ends lost 3 bases and 4 bases, in that order; junction bases with no gene match: 7. CDR3 length: 15 amino acids. In germline, CDR1 is SGDLS, CDR2 YYNGEE. The CDR3 DNA is TGTGCCAGCAGCGCCCGGGACAGACAGTACAATGAGCAGTTCTTC. It codes for CASSARDRQYNEQFF.

This clonotype was seen ten or more times. The rearrangement joins TRBV2 to TRBJ2-5; D perhaps matches TRBD2 (6 bases). The germline V gene has CDR1 SNHLY and CDR2 FYNNEI. The V end was cut by 7 bases, the J end by 2 bases, with 17 bases between. This CDR3 is built from 15 residues. CDR3 DNA sequence: TGTGCCAGCAAGCCCTTCGGGACTGCGCAAGAGACCCAGTACTTC. Encoded protein: CASKPFGTAQETQYF.

The chain combines TRBV10-3 with TRBJ1-2; TRBD1 matches at 12 bases. This CDR3 comprises 19 residues. Germline CDR1 reads ENHRY; CDR2 reads SYGVKD. After removal of 0 bases from V and 1 base from J, the junction contained 9 bases not matched to a gene. The CDR3, as DNA: TGTGCCATCAGTGAGTCGTGGGGGACAGGGGGCCAACTTAACTATGGCTACACCTTC. Residues: CAISESWGTGGQLNYGYTF.

The genes are TRBV19 and TRBJ2-2, with D perhaps TRBD2 (6 bases). Trimming pared 5 bases from V and 6 bases from J, leaving 7 bases between. The CDR3 is 12 amino acids. The V gene's germline CDR1 is LNHDA and CDR2 SQIVND (reference sequence). The CDR3 sequence is CASSWDSGELFF. The CDR3 DNA sequence: TGTGCCAGTAGTTGGGACTCCGGGGAGCTGTTTTTT.